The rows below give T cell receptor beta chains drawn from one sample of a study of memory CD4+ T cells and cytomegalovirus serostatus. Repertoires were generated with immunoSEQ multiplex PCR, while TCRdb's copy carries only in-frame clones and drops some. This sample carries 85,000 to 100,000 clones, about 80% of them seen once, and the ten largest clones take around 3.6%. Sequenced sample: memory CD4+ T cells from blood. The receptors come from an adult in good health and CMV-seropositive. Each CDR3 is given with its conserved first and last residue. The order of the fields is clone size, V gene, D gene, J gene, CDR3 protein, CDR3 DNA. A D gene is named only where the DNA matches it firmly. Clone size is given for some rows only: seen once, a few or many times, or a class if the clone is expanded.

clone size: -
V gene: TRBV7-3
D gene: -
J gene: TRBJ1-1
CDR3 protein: CASSSPDRGTEAFF
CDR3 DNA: TGTGCCAGCAGCTCCCCGGATCGAGGGACTGAAGCTTTCTTT

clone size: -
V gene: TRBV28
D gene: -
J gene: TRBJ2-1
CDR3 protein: CASSLKGSRQGEQFF
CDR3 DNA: TGTGCCAGCAGTTTAAAGGGGTCCCGGCAGGGTGAGCAGTTCTTC

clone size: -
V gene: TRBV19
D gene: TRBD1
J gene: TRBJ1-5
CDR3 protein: CASSIRGQGQGQPQHF
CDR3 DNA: TGTGCCAGTAGTATCCGGGGACAGGGGCAGGGACAGCCCCAGCATTTT

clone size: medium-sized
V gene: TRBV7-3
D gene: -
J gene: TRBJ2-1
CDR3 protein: CASSSAAAGGEQFF
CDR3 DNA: TGTGCCAGCAGCTCCGCTGCTGCTGGTGGTGAGCAGTTCTTC

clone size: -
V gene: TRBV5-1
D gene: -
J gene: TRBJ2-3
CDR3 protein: CASSWGPRGADTQYF
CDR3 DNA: TGCGCCAGCAGCTGGGGACCCCGAGGAGCAGATACGCAGTATTTT

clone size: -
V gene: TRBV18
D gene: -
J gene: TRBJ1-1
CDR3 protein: CASSPGVLDTEAFF
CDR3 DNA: TGTGCCAGCTCACCAGGGGTTTTAGACACTGAAGCTTTCTTT

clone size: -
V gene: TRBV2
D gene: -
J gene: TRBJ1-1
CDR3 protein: CASSSGRATEAFF
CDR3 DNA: TGTGCCAGCAGTAGCGGACGTGCCACTGAAGCTTTCTTT

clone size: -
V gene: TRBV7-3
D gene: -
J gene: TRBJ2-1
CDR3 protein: CASSLTLASNEQFF
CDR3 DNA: TGTGCCAGCAGCTTAACGCTAGCGTCCAATGAGCAGTTCTTC

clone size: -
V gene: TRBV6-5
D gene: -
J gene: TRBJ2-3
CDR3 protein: CASSSPSTSPTRGF
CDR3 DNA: TGTGCCAGCAGTTCCCCCTCGACTAGTCCGACGCGGGGCTTT

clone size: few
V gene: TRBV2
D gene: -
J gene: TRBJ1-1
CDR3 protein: CASRDGPNTEAFF
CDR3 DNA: TGTGCCAGCAGGGACGGACCGAACACTGAAGCTTTCTTT

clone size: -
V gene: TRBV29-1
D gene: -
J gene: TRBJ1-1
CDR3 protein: CSVWGGVINTEAFF
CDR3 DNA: TGCAGCGTCTGGGGGGGGGTGATAAACACTGAAGCTTTCTTT

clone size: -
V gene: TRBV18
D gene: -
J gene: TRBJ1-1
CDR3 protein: CASSPPSTGLNTEAFF
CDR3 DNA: TGTGCCAGCTCACCACCGAGTACAGGGTTGAACACTGAAGCTTTCTTT

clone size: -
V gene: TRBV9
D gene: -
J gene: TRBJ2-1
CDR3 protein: CASRQGDGSYNEQFF
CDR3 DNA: TGTGCCAGCAGGCAAGGTGACGGTTCCTACAATGAGCAGTTCTTC

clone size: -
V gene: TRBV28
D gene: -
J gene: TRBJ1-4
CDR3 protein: CASSNLGGEKLFF
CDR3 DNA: TGTGCCAGCAGCAACTTAGGGGGGGAAAAACTGTTTTTT

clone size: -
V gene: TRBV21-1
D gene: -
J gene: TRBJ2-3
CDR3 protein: CASSTDRGLTDTQYF
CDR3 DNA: TGTGCCAGCAGCACGGATAGGGGCCTCACAGATACGCAGTATTTT

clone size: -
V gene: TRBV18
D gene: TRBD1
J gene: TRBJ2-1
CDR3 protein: CASSPPTGVNEQFF
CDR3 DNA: TGTGCCAGCTCACCACCCACAGGGGTGAATGAGCAGTTCTTC

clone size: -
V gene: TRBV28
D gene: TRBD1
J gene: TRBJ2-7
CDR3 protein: CATSGTTGTVPYEQYF
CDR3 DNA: TGTGCCACCAGCGGCACGACCGGGACAGTCCCCTACGAGCAGTACTTC

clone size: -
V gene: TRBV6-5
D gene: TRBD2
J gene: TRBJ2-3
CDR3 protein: CASSYSKGLGTDTQYF
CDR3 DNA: TGTGCCAGCAGTTACTCGAAGGGACTAGGCACAGATACGCAGTATTTT

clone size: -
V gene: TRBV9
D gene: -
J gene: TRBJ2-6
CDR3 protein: CASSVGVLESSGANVLTF
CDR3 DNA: TGTGCCAGCAGCGTAGGAGTTCTGGAGAGCTCTGGGGCCAACGTCCTGACTTTC

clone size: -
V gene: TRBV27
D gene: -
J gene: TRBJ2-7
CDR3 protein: CASRPHRGEVGGEQYF
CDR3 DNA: TGTGCCAGCAGACCTCACAGGGGAGAAGTGGGGGGCGAGCAGTACTTC

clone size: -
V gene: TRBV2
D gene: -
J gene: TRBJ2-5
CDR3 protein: CASSSQGGGETQYF
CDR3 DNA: TGTGCCAGCAGTTCTCAGGGGGGCGGGGAGACCCAGTACTTC

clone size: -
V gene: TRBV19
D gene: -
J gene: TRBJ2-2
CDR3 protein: CASRMIGALGTGELFF
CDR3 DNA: TGTGCCAGTAGAATGATAGGGGCTCTGGGGACCGGGGAGCTGTTTTTT

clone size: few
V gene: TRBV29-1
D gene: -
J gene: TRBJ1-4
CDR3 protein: CSVPGLGEKLFF
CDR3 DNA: TGCAGCGTTCCCGGACTTGGGGAAAAACTGTTTTTT

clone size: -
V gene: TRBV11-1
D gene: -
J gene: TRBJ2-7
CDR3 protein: CASSLGGRNLEQYF
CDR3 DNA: TGTGCCAGCAGCTTAGGGGGCCGAAATCTCGAGCAGTACTTC

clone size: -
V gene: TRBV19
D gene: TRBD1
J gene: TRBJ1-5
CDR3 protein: CASSNTGGNQPQHF
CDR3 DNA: TGTGCCAGTAGTAATACAGGGGGCAATCAGCCCCAGCATTTT

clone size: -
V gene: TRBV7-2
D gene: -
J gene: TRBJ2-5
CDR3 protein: CASSLGGTTQHWETQYF
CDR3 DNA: TGTGCCAGCAGCTTAGGAGGTACTACCCAACATTGGGAGACCCAGTACTTC

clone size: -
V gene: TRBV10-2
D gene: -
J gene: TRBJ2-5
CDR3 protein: CASSETFRGKEETQYF
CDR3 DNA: TGCGCCAGCAGTGAGACCTTCAGGGGAAAGGAGGAGACCCAGTACTTC

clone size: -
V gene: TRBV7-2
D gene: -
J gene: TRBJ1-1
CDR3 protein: CASSSWPGRAEAFF
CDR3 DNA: TGTGCCAGCAGCTCATGGCCAGGGCGGGCTGAAGCTTTCTTT

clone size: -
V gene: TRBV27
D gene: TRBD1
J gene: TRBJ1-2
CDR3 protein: CASSTNRGLNYGYTF
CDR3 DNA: TGTGCCAGCAGTACTAACAGGGGGCTAAACTATGGCTACACCTTC

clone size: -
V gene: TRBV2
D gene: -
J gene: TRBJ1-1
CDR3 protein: CASSDGGSMNTEAFF
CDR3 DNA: TGTGCCAGCAGTGACGGAGGCAGCATGAACACTGAAGCTTTCTTT

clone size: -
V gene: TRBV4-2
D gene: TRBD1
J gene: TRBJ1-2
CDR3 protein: CASSQEGSTGEGYTF
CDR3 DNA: TGTGCCAGCAGCCAAGAGGGATCTACAGGGGAGGGCTACACCTTC

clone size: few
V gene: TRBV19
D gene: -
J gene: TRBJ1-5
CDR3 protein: CASSDTGKAQHF
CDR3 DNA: TGTGCCAGTAGCGACACAGGGAAGGCCCAGCATTTT

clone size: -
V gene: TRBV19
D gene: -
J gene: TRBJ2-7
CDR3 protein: CASRRRQDNPYEQYF
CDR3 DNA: TGTGCCAGTAGAAGGAGGCAAGATAATCCCTACGAGCAGTACTTC

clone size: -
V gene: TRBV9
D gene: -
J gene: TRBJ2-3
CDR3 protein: CASSSKSTSLGQYF
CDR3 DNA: TGTGCCAGCAGCTCAAAGTCTACCTCGTTGGGGCAGTATTTT

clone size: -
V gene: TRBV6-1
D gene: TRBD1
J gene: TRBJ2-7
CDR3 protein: CASTLRGLYEQYF
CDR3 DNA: TGTGCCAGCACCCTCAGGGGGCTCTACGAGCAGTACTTC